This T cell receptor (beta chain) was sequenced during a study of blood T cell repertoires in COVID-19. About this clone: The same CDR3 also results from other DNA sequences found in this sample.

Some clones are missing from TCRdb's copy, which holds only in-frame ones; the method was immunoSEQ multiplex PCR. Here the sample spans approximately 150,000 clones, around four fifths being singletons. The V segment lost 0 bases and the J segment 0 bases; nucleotides outside the gene matches: 5. The CDR3 sequence is 17 residues long. The germline gives CDR1 SGDLS, CDR2 YYNGEE. Recruits, aged roughly 18 to 95 years, lived in about two dozen US areas. This TCR derives from a woman in her forties or fifties who had recovered from COVID-19. The source material was PBMCs or T cells enriched from blood (not recorded which). This chain links TRBV9 with TRBJ2-1; 8 bases map to TRBD2. This CDR3 is CASSVGLAGSSYNEQFF. The CDR3 DNA reads as TGTGCCAGCAGCGTAGGCCTAGCGGGTAGCTCCTACAATGAGCAGTTCTTC.